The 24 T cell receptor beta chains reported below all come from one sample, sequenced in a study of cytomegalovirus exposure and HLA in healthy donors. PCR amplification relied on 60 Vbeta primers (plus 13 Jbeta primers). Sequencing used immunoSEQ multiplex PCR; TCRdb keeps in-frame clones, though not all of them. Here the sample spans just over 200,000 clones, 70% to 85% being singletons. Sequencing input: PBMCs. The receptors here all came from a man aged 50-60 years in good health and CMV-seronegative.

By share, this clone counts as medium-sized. DNA of the CDR3: TGTGCCAGCAGTGAAATAGGCGGGGCTCCCTCCGAGCAGTACTTC. This gives the protein CASSEIGGAPSEQYF. V and J are TRBV6-1 and TRBJ2-7; D is possibly TRBD2 (6 bases). Germline-derived CDR1 and CDR2 are MNHNS and SASEGT. Deletions cut 2 bases from V and 6 bases from J, with 17 bases between. The length of the CDR3 is 15 residues.

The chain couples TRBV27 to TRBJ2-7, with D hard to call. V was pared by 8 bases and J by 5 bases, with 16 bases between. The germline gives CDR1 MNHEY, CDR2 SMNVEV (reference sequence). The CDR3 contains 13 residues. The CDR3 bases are TGTGCCAGCGGCCTGATAGGCGGAAACGAGCAGTACTTC. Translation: CASGLIGGNEQYF.

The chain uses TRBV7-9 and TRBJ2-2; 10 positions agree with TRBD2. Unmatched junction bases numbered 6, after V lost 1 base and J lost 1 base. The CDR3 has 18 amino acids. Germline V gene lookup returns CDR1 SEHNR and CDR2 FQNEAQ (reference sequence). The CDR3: CASSLEGLAGVNTGELFF. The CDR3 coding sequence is TGTGCCAGCAGCTTAGAGGGCCTAGCGGGAGTGAACACCGGGGAGCTGTTTTTT.

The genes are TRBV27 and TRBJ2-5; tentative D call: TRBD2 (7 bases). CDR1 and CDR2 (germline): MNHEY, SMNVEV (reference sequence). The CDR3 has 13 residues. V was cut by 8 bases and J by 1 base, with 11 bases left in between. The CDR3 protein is CASGGGVQETQYF. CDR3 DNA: TGTGCCAGCGGAGGGGGGGTCCAAGAGACCCAGTACTTC.

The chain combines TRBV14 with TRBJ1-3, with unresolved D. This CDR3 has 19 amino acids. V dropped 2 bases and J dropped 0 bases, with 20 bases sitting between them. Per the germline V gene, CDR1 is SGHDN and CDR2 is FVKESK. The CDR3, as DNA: TGTGCCAGCAGCCAACCCCCTCTCCCCAGGCTGGACTCTGGAAACACCATATATTTT. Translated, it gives CASSQPPLPRLDSGNTIYF.

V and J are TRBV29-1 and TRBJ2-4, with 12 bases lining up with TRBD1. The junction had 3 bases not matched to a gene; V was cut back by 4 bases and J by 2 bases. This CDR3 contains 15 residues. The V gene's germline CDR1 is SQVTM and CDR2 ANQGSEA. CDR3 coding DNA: TGCAGCGTTGGGGACAGGGGGCGGTCCAAAAACATTCAGTACTTC. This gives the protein CSVGDRGRSKNIQYF.

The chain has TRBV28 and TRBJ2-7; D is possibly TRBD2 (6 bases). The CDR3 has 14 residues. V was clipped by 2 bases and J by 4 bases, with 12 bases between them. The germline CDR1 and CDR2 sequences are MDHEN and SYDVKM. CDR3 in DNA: TGTGCCAGCAGTTTAGCGCCTGCGGGGTACGAGCAGTACTTC. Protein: CASSLAPAGYEQYF.

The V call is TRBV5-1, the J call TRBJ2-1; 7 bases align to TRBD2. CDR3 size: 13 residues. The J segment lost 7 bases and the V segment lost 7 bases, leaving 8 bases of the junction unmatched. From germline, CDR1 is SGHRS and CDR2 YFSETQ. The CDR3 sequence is CASGRDVSNEQFF. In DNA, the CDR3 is TGCGCCAGCGGGAGGGACGTTTCAAATGAGCAGTTCTTC.

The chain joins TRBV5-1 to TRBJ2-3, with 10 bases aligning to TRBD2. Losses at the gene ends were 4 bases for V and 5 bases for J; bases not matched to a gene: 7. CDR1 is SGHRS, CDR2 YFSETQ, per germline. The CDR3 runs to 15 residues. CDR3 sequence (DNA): TGCGCCAGCAGCCCCTTAGCGGGAGGAAGAGATACGCAGTATTTT. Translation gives CASSPLAGGRDTQYF.

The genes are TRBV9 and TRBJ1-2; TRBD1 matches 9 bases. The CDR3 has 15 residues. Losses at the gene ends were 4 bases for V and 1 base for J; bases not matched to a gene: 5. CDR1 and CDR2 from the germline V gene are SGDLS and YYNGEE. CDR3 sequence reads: CASSPRTGVNYGYTF. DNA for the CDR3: TGTGCCAGCAGCCCTCGGACAGGGGTTAACTATGGCTACACCTTC.

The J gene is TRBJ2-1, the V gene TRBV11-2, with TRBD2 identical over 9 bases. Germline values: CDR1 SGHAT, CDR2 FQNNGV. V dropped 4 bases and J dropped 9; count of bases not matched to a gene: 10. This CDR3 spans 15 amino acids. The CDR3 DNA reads TGTGCCAGCAGCTCGCGGGAGGGCCAGGGCGGTGAGCAGTTCTTC. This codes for CASSSREGQGGEQFF. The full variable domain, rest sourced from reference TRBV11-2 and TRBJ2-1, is EAGVAQSPRYKIIEKRQSVAFWCNPISGHATLYWYQQILGQGPKLLIQFQNNGVVDDSQLPKDRFSAERLKGVDSTLKIQPAKLEDSAVYLCASSSREGQGGEQFFGPGTRLTVL.

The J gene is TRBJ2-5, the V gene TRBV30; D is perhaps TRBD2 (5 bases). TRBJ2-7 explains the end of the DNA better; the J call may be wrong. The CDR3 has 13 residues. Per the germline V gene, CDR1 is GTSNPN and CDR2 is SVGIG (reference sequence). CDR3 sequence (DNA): TGTGCCTGGAGTGCTGGACTTTTCTACGAGCAGTACTTC. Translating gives CAWSAGLFYEQYF.

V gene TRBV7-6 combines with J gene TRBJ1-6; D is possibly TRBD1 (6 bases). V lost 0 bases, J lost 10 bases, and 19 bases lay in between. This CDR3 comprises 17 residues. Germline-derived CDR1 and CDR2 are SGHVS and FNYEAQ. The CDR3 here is CASSLARGGRDWSPLHF. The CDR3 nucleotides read TGTGCCAGCAGCTTAGCGCGTGGGGGCCGGGATTGGTCACCCCTCCACTTT.

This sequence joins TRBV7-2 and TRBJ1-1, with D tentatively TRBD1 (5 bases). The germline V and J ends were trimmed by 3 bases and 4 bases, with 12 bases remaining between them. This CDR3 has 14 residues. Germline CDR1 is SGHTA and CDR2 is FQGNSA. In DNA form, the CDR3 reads TGTGCCAGCAGCTTCGGGGGTCCGGGCACTGAAGCTTTCTTT. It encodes CASSFGGPGTEAFF.

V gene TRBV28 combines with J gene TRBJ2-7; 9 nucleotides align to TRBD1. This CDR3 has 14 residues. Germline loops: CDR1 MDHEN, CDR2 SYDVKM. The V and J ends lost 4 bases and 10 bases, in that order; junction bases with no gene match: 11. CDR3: CASSSSGTGYTQYF. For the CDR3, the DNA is TGTGCCAGCAGTTCCTCCGGGACAGGGTATACTCAGTACTTC.

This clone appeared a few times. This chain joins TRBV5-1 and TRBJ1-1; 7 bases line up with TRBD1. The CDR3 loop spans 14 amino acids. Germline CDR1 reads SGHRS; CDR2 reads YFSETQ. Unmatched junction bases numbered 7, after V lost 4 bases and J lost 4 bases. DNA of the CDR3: TGCGCCAGCAGCCCATCAGGGGGACGCACTGAAGCTTTCTTT. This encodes CASSPSGGRTEAFF.

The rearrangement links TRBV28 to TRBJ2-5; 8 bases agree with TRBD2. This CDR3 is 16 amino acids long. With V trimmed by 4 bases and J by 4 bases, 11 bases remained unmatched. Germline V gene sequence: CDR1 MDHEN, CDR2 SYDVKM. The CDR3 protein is CASSSQIGTSGETQYF. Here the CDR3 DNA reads TGTGCCAGCAGTTCGCAAATAGGAACTAGCGGAGAGACCCAGTACTTC.

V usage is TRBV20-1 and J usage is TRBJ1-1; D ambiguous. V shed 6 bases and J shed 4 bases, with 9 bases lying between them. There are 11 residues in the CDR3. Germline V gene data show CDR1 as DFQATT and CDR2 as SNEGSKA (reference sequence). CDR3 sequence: CSASRVTEAFF. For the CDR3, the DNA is TGCAGTGCAAGCCGGGTCACTGAAGCTTTCTTT.

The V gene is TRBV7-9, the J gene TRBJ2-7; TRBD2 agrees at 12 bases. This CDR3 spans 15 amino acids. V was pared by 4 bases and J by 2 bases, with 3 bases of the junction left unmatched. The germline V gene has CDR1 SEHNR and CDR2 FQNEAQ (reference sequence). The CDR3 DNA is TGTGCCAGCAGCTCGCGGACTAGCGGGACCTACGAGCAGTACTTC. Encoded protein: CASSSRTSGTYEQYF.

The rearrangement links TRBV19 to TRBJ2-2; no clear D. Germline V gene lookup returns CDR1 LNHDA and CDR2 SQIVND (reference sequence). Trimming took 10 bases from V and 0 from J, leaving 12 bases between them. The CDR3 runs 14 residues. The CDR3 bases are TGTGCCATTTCTACGATATCGAACACCGGGGAGCTGTTTTTT. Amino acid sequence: CAISTISNTGELFF.

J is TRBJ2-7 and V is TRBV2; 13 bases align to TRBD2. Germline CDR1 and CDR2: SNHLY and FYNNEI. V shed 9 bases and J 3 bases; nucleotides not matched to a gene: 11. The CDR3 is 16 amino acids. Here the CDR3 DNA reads TGTGCCAGTCAGGGTGGACTAGCGGGAGCTGACTACGAGCAGTACTTC. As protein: CASQGGLAGADYEQYF.

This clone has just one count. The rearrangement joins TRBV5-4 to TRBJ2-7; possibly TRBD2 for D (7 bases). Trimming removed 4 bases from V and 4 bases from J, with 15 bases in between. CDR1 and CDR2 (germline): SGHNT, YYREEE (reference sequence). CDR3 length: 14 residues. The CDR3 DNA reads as TGTGCCAGCAGCCCGGGAGGCCAGGGGTACGAGCAGTACTTC. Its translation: CASSPGGQGYEQYF.

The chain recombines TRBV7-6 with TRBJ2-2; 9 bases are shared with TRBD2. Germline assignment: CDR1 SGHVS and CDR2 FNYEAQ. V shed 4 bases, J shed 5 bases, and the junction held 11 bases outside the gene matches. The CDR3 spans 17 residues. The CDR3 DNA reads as TGTGCCAGCAGCTCCCTTCAAGCGGGAGGATTTACCGGGGAGCTGTTTTTT. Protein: CASSSLQAGGFTGELFF.

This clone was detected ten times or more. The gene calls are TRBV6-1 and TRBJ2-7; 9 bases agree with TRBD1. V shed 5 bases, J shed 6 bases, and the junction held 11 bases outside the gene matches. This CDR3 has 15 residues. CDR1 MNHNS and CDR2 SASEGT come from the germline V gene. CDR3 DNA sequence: TGTGCCAGCAGTAGCAGGACAGGGGAAGGAGCCGAGCAGTACTTC. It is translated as CASSSRTGEGAEQYF.